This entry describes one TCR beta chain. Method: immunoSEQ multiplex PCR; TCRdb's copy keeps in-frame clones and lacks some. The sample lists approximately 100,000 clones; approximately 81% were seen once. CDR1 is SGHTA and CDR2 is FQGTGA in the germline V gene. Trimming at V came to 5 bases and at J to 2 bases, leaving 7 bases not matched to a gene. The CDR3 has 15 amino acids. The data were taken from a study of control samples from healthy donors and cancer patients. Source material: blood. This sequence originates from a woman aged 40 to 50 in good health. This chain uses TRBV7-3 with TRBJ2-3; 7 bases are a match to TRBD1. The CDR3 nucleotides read TGTGCCAGCAGCCCCCAGGGACAGTCCACAGATACGCAGTATTTT. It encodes CASSPQGQSTDTQYF.